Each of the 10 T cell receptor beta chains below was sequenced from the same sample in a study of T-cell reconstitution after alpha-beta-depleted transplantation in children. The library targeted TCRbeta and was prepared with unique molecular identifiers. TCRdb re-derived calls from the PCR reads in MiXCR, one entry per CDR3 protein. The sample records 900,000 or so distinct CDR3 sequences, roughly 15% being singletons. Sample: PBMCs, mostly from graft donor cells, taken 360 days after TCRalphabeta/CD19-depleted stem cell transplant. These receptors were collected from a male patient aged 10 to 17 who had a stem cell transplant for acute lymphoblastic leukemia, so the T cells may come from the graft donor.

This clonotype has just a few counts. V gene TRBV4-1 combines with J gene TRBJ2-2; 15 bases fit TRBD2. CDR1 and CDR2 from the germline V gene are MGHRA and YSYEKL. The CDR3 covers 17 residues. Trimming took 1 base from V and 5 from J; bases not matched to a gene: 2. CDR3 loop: CASSQGGLAGGTGELFF. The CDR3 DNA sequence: TGCGCCAGCAGCCAAGGAGGACTAGCGGGAGGGACCGGGGAGCTGTTTTTT.

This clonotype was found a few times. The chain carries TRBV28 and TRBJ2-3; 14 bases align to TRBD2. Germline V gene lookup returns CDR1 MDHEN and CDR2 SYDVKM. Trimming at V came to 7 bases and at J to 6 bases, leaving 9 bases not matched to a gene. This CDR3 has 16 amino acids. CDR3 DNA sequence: TGTGCCAGCAACCCGGGACTAGCGGGGGTCATGGATACGCAGTATTTT. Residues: CASNPGLAGVMDTQYF.

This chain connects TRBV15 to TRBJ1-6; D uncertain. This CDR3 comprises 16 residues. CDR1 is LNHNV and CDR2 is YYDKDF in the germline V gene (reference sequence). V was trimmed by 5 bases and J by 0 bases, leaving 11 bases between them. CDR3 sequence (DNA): TGTGCCACCAGCGCGAATCCGGGCTCCTATAATTCACCCCTCCACTTT. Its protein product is CATSANPGSYNSPLHF.

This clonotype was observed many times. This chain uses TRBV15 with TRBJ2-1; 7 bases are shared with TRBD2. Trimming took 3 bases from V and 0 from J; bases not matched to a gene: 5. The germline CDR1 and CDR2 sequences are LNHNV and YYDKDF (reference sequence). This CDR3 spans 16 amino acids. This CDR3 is CATSRLWGGSYNEQFF. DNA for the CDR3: TGTGCCACCAGCAGGCTCTGGGGGGGCTCCTACAATGAGCAGTTCTTC.

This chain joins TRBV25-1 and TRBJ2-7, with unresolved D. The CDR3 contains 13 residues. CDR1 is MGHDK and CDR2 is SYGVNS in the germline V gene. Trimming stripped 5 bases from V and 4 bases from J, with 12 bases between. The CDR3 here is CASSPPLDYEQYF. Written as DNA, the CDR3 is TGTGCCAGCAGTCCACCCCTCGATTACGAGCAGTACTTC.

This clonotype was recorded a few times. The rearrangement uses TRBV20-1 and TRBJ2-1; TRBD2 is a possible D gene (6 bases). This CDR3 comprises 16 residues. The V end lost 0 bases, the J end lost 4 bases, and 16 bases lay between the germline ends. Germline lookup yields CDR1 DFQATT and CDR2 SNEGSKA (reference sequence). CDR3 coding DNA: TGCAGTGCTAGAGATGTACCCGCTAGCGTATACAATGAGCAGTTCTTC. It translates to CSARDVPASVYNEQFF.

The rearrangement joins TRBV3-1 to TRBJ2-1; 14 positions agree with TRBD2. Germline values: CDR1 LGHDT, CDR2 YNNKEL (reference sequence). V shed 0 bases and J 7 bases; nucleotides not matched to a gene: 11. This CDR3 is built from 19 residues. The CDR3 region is CASSQDRGGLAGVWNEQFF. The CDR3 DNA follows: TGTGCCAGCAGCCAAGATCGGGGGGGACTAGCGGGAGTTTGGAATGAGCAGTTCTTC.

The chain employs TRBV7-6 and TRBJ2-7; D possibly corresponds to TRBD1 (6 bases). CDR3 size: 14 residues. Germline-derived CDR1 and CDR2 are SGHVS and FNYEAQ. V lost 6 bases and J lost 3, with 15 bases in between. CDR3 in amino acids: CASSSNRAFYEQYF. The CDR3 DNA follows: TGTGCCAGCAGTTCTAACAGGGCTTTCTACGAGCAGTACTTC.

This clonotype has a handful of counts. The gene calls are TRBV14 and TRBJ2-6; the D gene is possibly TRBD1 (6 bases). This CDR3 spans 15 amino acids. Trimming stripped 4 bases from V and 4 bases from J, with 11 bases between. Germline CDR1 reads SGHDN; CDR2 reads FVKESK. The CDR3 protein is CASSPRGTGANVLTF. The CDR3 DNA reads TGTGCCAGCAGCCCCAGGGGTACAGGGGCCAACGTCCTGACTTTC.

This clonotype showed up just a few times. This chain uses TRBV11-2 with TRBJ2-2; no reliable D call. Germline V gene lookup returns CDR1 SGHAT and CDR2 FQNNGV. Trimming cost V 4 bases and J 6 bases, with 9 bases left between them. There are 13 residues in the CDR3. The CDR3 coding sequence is TGTGCCAGCAGCTCCCACCGCCCCGGGGAGCTGTTTTTT. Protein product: CASSSHRPGELFF.